This note documents a single T cell receptor beta chain sequence. Its antigen is unknown. Germline V gene lookup returns CDR1 LNHNV and CDR2 YYDKDF (reference sequence). The CDR3 has 14 amino acids. Trimming cost V 6 bases and J 4 bases, with 12 bases left between them. The sample belongs to a study of shared clonotypes between healthy human individuals. Study results and caveats: Rarefaction showed sorted-subset sequencing was incomplete despite large depth.

Using immunoSEQ multiplex PCR, the repertoire was profiled, and TCRdb retains in-frame clones only, with some absent. The sample has 2,500,000 or so clones; 85% to 95% are singletons. The chain combines TRBV15 with TRBJ2-2; possible D gene TRBD2, 6 bases. This TCR was sampled from a man aged 18 to 35 in good health. Some clones in this sample may be carry-over from other donors' samples. The source material was naive CD4+ T cells from PBMCs. The subset denotes: CD45RA+ positively selected. The CDR3, as DNA: TGTGCCACCAGGCCTAGGGGAGGCACCGGGGAGCTGTTTTTT. This gives the protein CATRPRGGTGELFF.